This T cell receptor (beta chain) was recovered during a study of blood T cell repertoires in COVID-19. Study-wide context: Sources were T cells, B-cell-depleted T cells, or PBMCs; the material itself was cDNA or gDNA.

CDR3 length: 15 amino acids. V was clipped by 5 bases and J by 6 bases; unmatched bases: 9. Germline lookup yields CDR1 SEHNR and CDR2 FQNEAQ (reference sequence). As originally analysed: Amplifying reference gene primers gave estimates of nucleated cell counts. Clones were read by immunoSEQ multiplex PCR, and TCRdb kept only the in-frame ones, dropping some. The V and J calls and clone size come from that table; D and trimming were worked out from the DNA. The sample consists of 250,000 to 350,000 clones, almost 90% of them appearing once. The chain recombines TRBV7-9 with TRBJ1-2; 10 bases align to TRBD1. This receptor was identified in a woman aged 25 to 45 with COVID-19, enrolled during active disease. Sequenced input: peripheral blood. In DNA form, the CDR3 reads TGTGCCAGCAGCGACCGACAGGGGGCGGAGAATGGCTACACCTTC. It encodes CASSDRQGAENGYTF.